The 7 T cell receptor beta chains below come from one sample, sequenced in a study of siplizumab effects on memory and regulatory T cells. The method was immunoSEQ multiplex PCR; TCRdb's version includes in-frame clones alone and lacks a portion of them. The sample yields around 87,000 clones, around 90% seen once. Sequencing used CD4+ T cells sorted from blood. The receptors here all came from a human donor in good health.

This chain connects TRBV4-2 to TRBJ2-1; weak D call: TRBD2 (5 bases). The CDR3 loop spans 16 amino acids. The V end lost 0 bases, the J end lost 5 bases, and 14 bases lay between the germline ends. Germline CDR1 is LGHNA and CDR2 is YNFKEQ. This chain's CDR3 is CASSQDDGDRHNEQFF. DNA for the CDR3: TGTGCCAGCAGCCAAGATGACGGGGATAGACACAATGAGCAGTTCTTC.

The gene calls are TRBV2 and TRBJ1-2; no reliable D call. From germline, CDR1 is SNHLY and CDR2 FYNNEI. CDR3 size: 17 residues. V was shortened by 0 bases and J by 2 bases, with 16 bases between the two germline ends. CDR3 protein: CASSEAFFRQANYGYTF. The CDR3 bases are TGTGCCAGCAGTGAAGCCTTCTTTCGGCAGGCGAACTATGGCTACACCTTC.

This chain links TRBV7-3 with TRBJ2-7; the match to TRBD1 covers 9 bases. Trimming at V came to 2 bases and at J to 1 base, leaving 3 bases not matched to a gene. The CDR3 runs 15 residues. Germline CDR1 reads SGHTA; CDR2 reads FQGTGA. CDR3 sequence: CASSLGTGFSYEQYF. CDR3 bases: TGTGCCAGCAGCTTAGGGACAGGGTTTTCCTACGAGCAGTACTTC.

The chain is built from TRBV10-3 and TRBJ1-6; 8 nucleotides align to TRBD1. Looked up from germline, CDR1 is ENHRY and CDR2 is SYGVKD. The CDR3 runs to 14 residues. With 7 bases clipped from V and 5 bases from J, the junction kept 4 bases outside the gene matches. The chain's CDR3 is CAITQDRDNSPLHF. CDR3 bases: TGTGCCATCACCCAGGACAGGGATAATTCACCCCTCCACTTT.

The CDR3 loop is CASSFMTSGNTDTQYF. For the CDR3, the DNA is TGTGCCAGCAGTTTCATGACTAGCGGGAACACAGATACGCAGTATTTT. The rearrangement links TRBV5-6 to TRBJ2-3; 11 bases fit TRBD2. From germline, CDR1 is SGHDT and CDR2 YYEEEE. CDR3 length equals 16 residues. Trimming cost V 5 bases and J 2 bases; bases outside gene matches: 7.

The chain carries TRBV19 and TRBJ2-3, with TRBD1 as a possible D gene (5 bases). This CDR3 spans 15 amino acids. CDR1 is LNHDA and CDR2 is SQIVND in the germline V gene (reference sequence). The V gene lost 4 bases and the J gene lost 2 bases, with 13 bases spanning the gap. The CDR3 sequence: CASSKGRETTDTQYF. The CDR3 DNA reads TGTGCCAGTAGTAAGGGCAGGGAAACCACAGATACGCAGTATTTT.

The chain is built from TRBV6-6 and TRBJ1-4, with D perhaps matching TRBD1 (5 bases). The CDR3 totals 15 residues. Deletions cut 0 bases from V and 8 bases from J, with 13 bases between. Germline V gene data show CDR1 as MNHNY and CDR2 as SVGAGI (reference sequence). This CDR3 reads CASSYSGGVGEKLFF. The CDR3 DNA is TGTGCCAGCAGTTACTCGGGAGGGGTGGGGGAAAAACTGTTTTTT.